These 26 T cell receptor beta chains were sequenced from one sample in a study of cytomegalovirus exposure and HLA in healthy donors. Sequencing used immunoSEQ multiplex PCR; TCRdb keeps in-frame clones, though not all of them. This table holds about 170,000 clones, more than 75% found once. The sample taken for sequencing was PBMCs. These TCRs come from a man aged 18 to 30 in good health and CMV-seropositive.

The chain carries TRBV7-2 and TRBJ2-5, with 8 bases lining up with TRBD2. The CDR3 length is 14 residues. CDR1 and CDR2 (germline): SGHTA, FQGNSA. J lost 4 bases, V lost 10 bases, and 11 bases had no gene match. The chain's CDR3 is CATRDSGGAETQYF. CDR3 DNA sequence: TGTGCCACTCGGGACTCGGGGGGGGCAGAGACCCAGTACTTC.

The rearrangement joins TRBV4-2 to TRBJ2-5, with 12 bases identical to TRBD2. Trimming removed 3 bases from V and 2 bases from J; junction bases left unmatched: 4. The CDR3 is made up of 16 amino acids. Germline CDR1 is LGHNA and CDR2 is YNFKEQ. The CDR3 protein is CASSHSGLAGQETQYF. CDR3 in DNA: TGTGCCAGCAGCCACTCGGGACTAGCGGGTCAAGAGACCCAGTACTTC.

The chain joins TRBV19 to TRBJ1-5; weak D call: TRBD1 (6 bases). The CDR3 is 14 residues long. Looked up from germline, CDR1 is LNHDA and CDR2 is SQIVND (reference sequence). The germline V and J ends were trimmed by 3 bases and 7 bases, with 13 bases remaining between them. CDR3 DNA sequence: TGTGCCAGTAGTATTCAGGGGACGGAACAGCCCCAGCATTTT. As protein: CASSIQGTEQPQHF.

This clone was seen just once. V usage is TRBV6-1 and J usage is TRBJ2-7; 16 nucleotides align to TRBD2. The V segment lost 2 bases and the J segment 2 bases; nucleotides outside the gene matches: 9. The CDR3 length is 19 residues. Germline V gene data show CDR1 as MNHNS and CDR2 as SASEGT. The CDR3 protein is CASSERGLAGGPVTYEQYF. The CDR3 DNA sequence: TGTGCCAGCAGTGAAAGGGGACTAGCGGGAGGGCCGGTAACCTACGAGCAGTACTTC.

In the case of this clone: Compared with germline, one end of the junction differs, possibly owing to a read error. The rearrangement links TRBV7-7 to TRBJ2-5, with D maybe TRBD2 (7 bases). The CDR3 totals 15 residues. The germline V gene has CDR1 SSHAT and CDR2 FNYEAQ (reference sequence). The CDR3 bases are TGTGCTAGCAGCTTAGGGGGGGGGCATCGGGAGACCCAGTACTTC. It codes for CASSLGGGHRETQYF. The whole variable domain, filled in from reference TRBV7-7 and TRBJ2-5, reads GAGVSQSPRYKVTKRGQDVTLRCDPISSHATLYWYQQALGQGPEFLTYFNYEAQPDKSGLPSDRFSAERPEGSISTLTIQRTEQRDSAMYRCASSLGGGHRETQYFGPGTRLLVL.

V is TRBV7-9 and J is TRBJ2-7; tentatively, D is TRBD2 (5 bases). Trimming cost V 5 bases and J 5 bases, with 16 bases left between them. Per germline, CDR1 SEHNR and CDR2 FQNEAQ (reference sequence). The CDR3 totals 14 residues. The CDR3 protein is CASSLLGSGDEQYF. For the CDR3, the DNA is TGTGCCAGCAGCCTATTAGGATCCGGGGACGAGCAGTACTTC. Full variable domain (rest looked up from reference TRBV7-9 and TRBJ2-7): DTGVSQNPRHKITKRGQNVTFRCDPISEHNRLYWYRQTLGQGPEFLTYFQNEAQLEKSRLLSDRFSAERPKGSFSTLEIQRTEQGDSAMYLCASSLLGSGDEQYFGPGTRLTVT.

V is TRBV4-1 and J is TRBJ2-1; a weak D match, TRBD2 (6 bases). The CDR3 has 12 residues. V lost 1 base and J lost 10, with 8 bases in between. CDR1 is MGHRA and CDR2 is YSYEKL in the germline V gene. CDR3 loop: CASSQVSGEQFF. CDR3 nucleotide sequence: TGCGCCAGCAGCCAAGTAAGCGGGGAGCAGTTCTTC.

This chain connects TRBV4-1 to TRBJ2-4; 10 bases line up with TRBD2. Germline values: CDR1 MGHRA, CDR2 YSYEKL. The CDR3 loop spans 15 amino acids. V gave up 1 base and J gave up 6 bases; unmatched junction bases: 3. The CDR3: CASSQVTSGTNIQYF. The CDR3 DNA follows: TGCGCCAGCAGCCAAGTAACTAGCGGGACAAACATTCAGTACTTC.

The chain carries TRBV9 and TRBJ1-6, with TRBD1 matching 7 bases. The CDR3 has 15 amino acids. Germline-derived CDR1 and CDR2 are SGDLS and YYNGEE. Unmatched junction bases numbered 7, after V lost 0 bases and J lost 10 bases. The CDR3 spells CASSVAEGAGSPLHF. Written as DNA, the CDR3 is TGTGCCAGCAGCGTAGCTGAGGGGGCTGGGTCACCCCTCCACTTT. Complete variable domain (other parts from reference TRBV9 and TRBJ1-6): DSGVTQTPKHLITATGQRVTLRCSPRSGDLSVYWYQQSLDQGLQFLIQYYNGEERAKGNILERFSAQQFPDLHSELNLSSLELGDSALYFCASSVAEGAGSPLHFGNGTRLTVT.

V is TRBV9 and J is TRBJ1-1; D possibly corresponds to TRBD1 (6 bases). Trimming took off 2 bases at V and 5 bases at J, with 13 bases between the two ends. The CDR3 consists of 14 residues. Germline CDR1 SGDLS, CDR2 YYNGEE. CDR3 sequence (DNA): TGTGCCAGCAGCGTTGGGGGCTTGGGAACTGAAGCTTTCTTT. Translating it yields CASSVGGLGTEAFF.

The chain has TRBV7-2 and TRBJ2-7; the match to TRBD2 covers 12 bases. With V trimmed by 5 bases and J by 4 bases, 6 bases remained unmatched. From germline, CDR1 is SGHTA and CDR2 FQGNSA. The CDR3 totals 15 residues. The CDR3 bases are TGTGCCAGCAGCCCAAGACTAGCGGGAGATTACGAGCAGTACTTC. Its translation: CASSPRLAGDYEQYF.

The chain is built from TRBV19 and TRBJ1-5; possibly TRBD1 for D (5 bases). Germline CDR1 reads LNHDA; CDR2 reads SQIVND (reference sequence). The CDR3 extends over 12 amino acids. V shed 10 bases and J shed 2 bases, with 9 bases lying between them. The CDR3 loop reads CATQQGNQPQHF. DNA of the CDR3: TGTGCCACGCAACAGGGCAATCAGCCCCAGCATTTT.

The chain combines TRBV27 with TRBJ1-5; 10 bases match TRBD1. In germline, CDR1 is MNHEY, CDR2 SMNVEV (reference sequence). CDR3 length: 15 residues. Losses at the gene ends were 5 bases for V and 9 bases for J; bases not matched to a gene: 10. DNA for the CDR3: TGTGCCAGCAGTCCCGTACCGGACAGGGGGATGCCCCAGCATTTT. It translates to CASSPVPDRGMPQHF.

J is TRBJ1-1 and V is TRBV9, with no clear D. The ends were cut back, 1 base at V and 0 bases at J, with 4 bases in the middle. The germline CDR1 and CDR2 sequences are SGDLS and YYNGEE. There are 13 residues in the CDR3. CDR3 nucleotide sequence: TGTGCCAGCAGCGTAACTCTGAACACTGAAGCTTTCTTT. Amino acid sequence: CASSVTLNTEAFF.

The V gene is TRBV25-1, the J gene TRBJ2-3; D possibly corresponds to TRBD2 (6 bases). With 7 bases removed from V and 3 bases from J, the gap between germline ends came to 8 bases. The V gene's germline CDR1 is MGHDK and CDR2 SYGVNS. CDR3 size: 12 residues. The CDR3 reads CASNRGTDTQYF. CDR3 DNA: TGTGCCAGCAATCGGGGGACAGATACGCAGTATTTT.

J is TRBJ1-1 and V is TRBV13, with 9 bases aligning to TRBD1. The germline V gene has CDR1 PRHDT and CDR2 FYEKMQ (reference sequence). V dropped 5 bases and J dropped 6; count of bases not matched to a gene: 4. There are 13 residues in the CDR3. The CDR3 is CASSGRQGAEAFF. CDR3 DNA: TGTGCCAGCAGCGGCAGACAGGGGGCTGAAGCTTTCTTT. The full variable domain, in which reference TRBV13 and TRBJ1-1 provide the parts outside the CDR3, is AAGVIQSPRHLIKEKRETATLKCYPIPRHDTVYWYQQGPGQDPQFLISFYEKMQSDKGSIPDRFSAQQFSDYHSELNMSSLELGDSALYFCASSGRQGAEAFFGQGTRLTVV.

The chain combines TRBV7-9 with TRBJ2-2; D perhaps matches TRBD2 (5 bases). The CDR3 sequence is 13 residues long. Germline V gene data show CDR1 as SEHNR and CDR2 as FQNEAQ (reference sequence). The V end was cut by 0 bases, the J end by 7 bases, with 6 bases between. CDR3 sequence reads: CASSLAGSGELFF. CDR3 bases: TGTGCCAGCAGCTTAGCGGGGAGCGGGGAGCTGTTTTTT.

This rearrangement joins TRBV10-3 to TRBJ2-2, with TRBD1 matching over 8 bases. Per the germline V gene, CDR1 is ENHRY and CDR2 is SYGVKD. Trimming removed 5 bases from V and 5 bases from J; junction bases left unmatched: 7. The CDR3 has 15 residues. This CDR3 is CAISSGQGGTGELFF. As DNA, the CDR3 is TGTGCCATCAGTTCAGGACAGGGTGGGACCGGGGAGCTGTTTTTT.

The V gene is TRBV6-5, the J gene TRBJ1-1, with TRBD1 as a possible D gene (6 bases). Germline V lookup: CDR1 MNHEY, CDR2 SVGAGI. V gave up 6 bases and J gave up 0 bases, with 14 bases separating them. This CDR3 has 15 amino acids. CDR3 sequence reads: CASSFKGDLNTEAFF. The CDR3 region has the DNA TGTGCCAGCAGCTTCAAGGGGGATTTGAACACTGAAGCTTTCTTT.

This chain links TRBV7-6 with TRBJ2-5, with D possibly matching TRBD1 (5 bases). V shed 0 bases and J shed 5 bases, with 13 bases lying between them. From germline, CDR1 is SGHVS and CDR2 FNYEAQ. The CDR3 length is 15 residues. CDR3 nucleotides: TGTGCCAGCAGCTTAGCGCCAGGGATTACGGAGACCCAGTACTTC. It codes for CASSLAPGITETQYF.

The CDR3 nucleotides are TGTGCCAGCGGTGGACAGGGCGCCGAAAAACTGTTTTTT. Protein: CASGGQGAEKLFF. This chain connects TRBV6-4 to TRBJ1-4; 8 nucleotides agree with TRBD1. The CDR3 runs to 13 residues. The V and J ends lost 8 bases and 8 bases, in that order; junction bases with no gene match: 7. From germline, CDR1 is MRHNA and CDR2 SNTAGT.

This clone was seen a few times. The genes are TRBV9 and TRBJ1-5; 8 bases line up with TRBD1. Germline V CDR1 and CDR2: SGDLS, YYNGEE. V was pared by 5 bases and J by 6 bases, with 10 bases of the junction left unmatched. The CDR3 sequence is 15 residues long. In DNA, the CDR3 is TGTGCCAGCAGAGATGAACAGGGGGAGGGTCAGCCCCAGCATTTT. Translation gives CASRDEQGEGQPQHF. The full variable domain, rest sourced from reference TRBV9 and TRBJ1-5, is DSGVTQTPKHLITATGQRVTLRCSPRSGDLSVYWYQQSLDQGLQFLIQYYNGEERAKGNILERFSAQQFPDLHSELNLSSLELGDSALYFCASRDEQGEGQPQHFGDGTRLSIL.

The V gene is TRBV4-3, the J gene TRBJ1-6, with D uncertain. In germline, CDR1 is LGHNA, CDR2 YSLEER. V lost 3 bases, J lost 11 bases, and 14 bases lay in between. The length of the CDR3 is 14 residues. CDR3 coding DNA: TGCGCCAGCAGCCAGGGTCGGGGAGGTGCACCCCTCCACTTT. Its protein product is CASSQGRGGAPLHF.

The DNA for the CDR3 is TGTGCCAGCAGTGAGACAGGTGACTATGGCTACACCTTC. This translates into CASSETGDYGYTF. The rearrangement joins TRBV6-1 to TRBJ1-2; a possible D gene is TRBD1 (6 bases). Germline V CDR1 and CDR2: MNHNS, SASEGT. Trimming took 3 bases from V and 3 from J, leaving 8 bases between them. The length of the CDR3 is 13 residues.

V and J are TRBV7-2 and TRBJ1-2; no reliable D call. The CDR3 length is 15 residues. From germline, CDR1 is SGHTA and CDR2 FQGNSA. V was cut by 1 base and J by 4 bases, with 13 bases left in between. The CDR3 loop is CASSLVREIPYGYTF. CDR3 in DNA: TGTGCCAGCAGCTTAGTCCGAGAAATCCCCTATGGCTACACCTTC.

The J gene is TRBJ1-4, the V gene TRBV6-5, with a possible D match to TRBD1 (6 bases). V dropped 2 bases and J dropped 8 bases, with 12 bases sitting between them. The CDR3 runs 14 residues. Germline V gene lookup returns CDR1 MNHEY and CDR2 SVGAGI. The CDR3 nucleotides are TGTGCCAGCAGTTACAGAGGGGGAGGGGAAAAACTGTTTTTT. This translates into CASSYRGGGEKLFF.